The TCR beta chain under discussion was sequenced for a study of T-cell reconstitution after alpha-beta-depleted transplantation in children. At least ten counts were recorded for this clonotype. Its antigen is as yet unknown. CDR3 length equals 17 residues. Germline V gene lookup returns CDR1 DFQATT and CDR2 SNEGSKA (reference sequence). J was trimmed by 0 bases and V by 3 bases; bases with no gene match: 11. Findings and limits, study-wide: Surviving recipient cells, namely T cells and thymic progenitors, were the source of high day-60 TCRbeta diversity in some patients. Roughly two months post-transplant, alpha-beta T cells reportedly originated from several hundred graft clones that had expanded.

For TCRbeta, the library was prepared with unique molecular identifiers. TCRdb independently ran MiXCR on the PCR reads; one entry per CDR3 protein. The sample has more than 100,000 distinct CDR3 sequences, roughly 23% seen once; the top ten hold about 10%. This chain connects TRBV20-1 to TRBJ2-3; 8 nucleotides match TRBD2. This material consisted of PBMCs, mostly from graft donor cells, taken 180 days after TCRalphabeta/CD19-depleted stem cell transplant. This receptor was identified in a male patient between 2 and 10 years old who had a stem cell transplant for chronic granulomatous disease, so the T cells may come from the graft donor. For the CDR3, the DNA is TGCAGTGCTAGTTTTCTAGCGGGCTCATCTAGCACAGATACGCAGTATTTT. The encoded protein is CSASFLAGSSSTDTQYF.